This T cell receptor beta chain stems from a study of shared clonotypes between healthy human individuals. The wider study: Two women and three men aged 18 to 49 served as donors. Study conclusions and caveats: A generally larger estimated richness was seen in naive subsets than in memory subsets.

A word on this clone: Its antigen is unknown.

This CDR3 comprises 14 residues. Looked up from germline, CDR1 is LNHDA and CDR2 is SQIVND (reference sequence). V was cut by 1 base and J by 4 bases, with 10 bases left in between. Each replicate PCR on the sorted subsets used approximately 180 ng DNA (approximately 33,000 T cell genomes). Here immunoSEQ multiplex PCR was the method, and the copy in TCRdb shows in-frame clones only, minus some. The sample carries 2 million to 3 million clones, 80% to 95% recorded once. The chain couples TRBV19 to TRBJ1-2, with D perhaps matching TRBD1 (6 bases). Sequenced sample: naive CD4+ T cells from PBMCs. Subset in this sample: CD45RA+ positively selected. The sequence came from a young man in good health. Some clones in this sample may be carry-over from other donors' samples. Written as DNA, the CDR3 is TGTGCCAGTAGTATAGGGGGGGCGCCCTATGGCTACACCTTC. Translation: CASSIGGAPYGYTF.